The 23 T cell receptor beta chains below come from one sample, sequenced in a study of blood T cells in healthy people across ages (dated by TCRdb to the mid-2010s). The library was prepared using 5' RACE. The run used an Illumina HiSeq 2500. A second PCR of roughly 6 to 12 cycles was performed with a sample-barcoded 5' primer and a J-beta primer mix. TCRdb redid the processing of the public reads, applying fastp at Q25 and MiXCR, and retained in-frame beta chains. Rows are combined by CDR3 protein, so each entry shows the most common genes and DNA. In this sample the table shows roughly 1,000,000 distinct CDR3 sequences, approximately 26% of which occur a single time. Jointly, the top ten make up about 0.69% of the sample. The same data also contributed to another study, on T cells of mothers and their children.

Sequencing was done on a sample of blood. These receptors were taken from a girl aged 2-10 years in good health.

The V and J genes are TRBV20-1 and TRBJ2-7; D is possibly TRBD1 or TRBD2 (5 bases each). The germline CDR1 and CDR2 sequences are DFQATT and SNEGSKA (reference sequence). The CDR3 has 13 residues. V lost 0 bases, J lost 2 bases, and 8 bases lay in between. For the CDR3, the DNA is TGCAGTGCTAGAGACCGGGACCCCTACGAGCAGTACTTC. Translation: CSARDRDPYEQYF.

This sequence joins TRBV7-3 and TRBJ2-6; no reliable D call. The CDR3 extends over 18 amino acids. V lost 2 bases, J lost 1 base, and 15 bases lay in between. CDR1 is SGHTA and CDR2 is FQGTGA in the germline V gene. The CDR3 region has the DNA TGTGCCAGCAGCTTAGTAGAGACTTACTCTTCTGGGGCCAACGTCCTGACTTTC. Translated, it gives CASSLVETYSSGANVLTF.

J is TRBJ1-5 and V is TRBV25-1, with a weak D call TRBD1 (5 bases). The CDR3 has 17 amino acids. V was shortened by 2 bases and J by 0 bases, with 14 bases between the two germline ends. Germline assignment: CDR1 MGHDK and CDR2 SYGVNS. CDR3 sequence: CASSEGGRQYSNQPQHF. The DNA of the CDR3 is TGTGCCAGCAGTGAAGGAGGGAGACAGTATAGCAATCAGCCCCAGCATTTT.

In its sample, this clonotype was seen a few times. The chain has TRBV29-1 and TRBJ1-2; the match to TRBD1 covers 9 bases. Germline CDR1 and CDR2: SQVTM and ANQGSEA. The CDR3 covers 13 residues. The J segment lost 1 base and the V segment lost 7 bases, leaving 4 bases of the junction unmatched. The CDR3 bases are TGCAGCGGGAGGACAGGGGATAACTATGGCTACACCTTC. This gives the protein CSGRTGDNYGYTF.

This clonotype occurred a few times. The chain uses TRBV29-1 and TRBJ2-5, with D possibly being TRBD1 or TRBD2 (7 bases each). With the DNA end fitting TRBJ2-7 better, the J assignment may be wrong. The CDR3 contains 13 residues. Germline-derived CDR1 and CDR2 are SQVTM and ANQGSEA. This CDR3 is CSVGEGASYEQYF. The CDR3 DNA is TGCAGCGTGGGGGAGGGGGCATCATACGAGCAGTACTTC.

The CDR3 loop reads CASSQEFRVGTGELFF. The CDR3 nucleotides read TGCGCCAGCAGCCAAGAATTCAGGGTGGGCACCGGGGAGCTGTTTTTT. V and J are TRBV4-3 and TRBJ2-2, with D tentatively TRBD1 (5 bases). Germline CDR1 reads LGHNA; CDR2 reads YSLEER. V was trimmed by 0 bases and J by 4 bases, leaving 12 bases between them. The CDR3 extends over 16 amino acids.

V is TRBV15 and J is TRBJ2-7, with 9 positions matching TRBD2. Germline loops: CDR1 LNHNV, CDR2 YYDKDF (reference sequence). This CDR3 has 14 residues. The trim removed 3 bases at V and 4 bases at J, leaving 4 bases unmatched. CDR3 nucleotide sequence: TGTGCCACCAGCAGTAGCGGGAGTAGATACGAGCAGTACTTC. This translates into CATSSSGSRYEQYF.

This clonotype was observed a handful of times. J is TRBJ1-1 and V is TRBV6-1; 8 bases are a match to TRBD1. The CDR3 spans 15 residues. J gave up 0 bases and V 4 bases, and 4 bases lay outside the gene matches. Per the germline V gene, CDR1 is MNHNS and CDR2 is SASEGT. The CDR3 loop is CASSAGGTMNTEAFF. CDR3 nucleotide sequence: TGTGCCAGCAGTGCAGGGGGCACAATGAACACTGAAGCTTTCTTT.

The chain joins TRBV6-5 to TRBJ2-1; 8 nucleotides line up with TRBD2. CDR1 MNHEY and CDR2 SVGAGI come from the germline V gene. After removal of 5 bases from V and 1 base from J, the junction contained 4 bases not matched to a gene. The CDR3 runs to 15 residues. CDR3 amino acids: CASSRLARSYNEQFF. For the CDR3, the DNA is TGTGCCAGCAGTAGACTAGCGAGGTCCTACAATGAGCAGTTCTTC.

This clonotype came up a few times. The chain joins TRBV2 to TRBJ1-1; D is undetermined. The germline V gene has CDR1 SNHLY and CDR2 FYNNEI. V lost 8 bases and J 1 base, leaving 11 bases between the germline ends. There are 13 residues in the CDR3. The CDR3 bases are TGTGCCAGCGGATCGGACCCGAACACTGAAGCTTTCTTT. It codes for CASGSDPNTEAFF.

This clonotype was detected only a few times. At one of its ends the junction is not consistent with the germline gene, which may arise from a read error. V gene TRBV7-9 combines with J gene TRBJ2-5; D is perhaps TRBD2 (6 bases). Per germline, CDR1 SEHNR and CDR2 FQNEAQ (reference sequence). The CDR3 runs to 11 residues. CDR3: CASSLGGEKNF. The CDR3 DNA follows: TGTGCCAGCAGCTTAGGCGGGGAGAAGAACTTC. The whole variable domain, filled in from reference TRBV7-9 and TRBJ2-5, reads DTGVSQNPRHKITKRGQNVTFRCDPISEHNRLYWYRQTLGQGPEFLTYFQNEAQLEKSRLLSDRFSAERPKGSFSTLEIQRTEQGDSAMYLCASSLGGEKNFGPGTRLLVL.

V is TRBV2 and J is TRBJ2-2; possible D gene TRBD1, 5 bases. Trimming removed 7 bases at V and 1 base at J, with 10 bases between. CDR3 length equals 14 residues. Germline CDR1 and CDR2: SNHLY and FYNNEI. CDR3 residues: CASIQGLNTGELFF. In DNA, the CDR3 is TGTGCCAGCATCCAGGGTTTGAACACCGGGGAGCTGTTTTTT. The whole variable domain, remainder taken from reference TRBV2 and TRBJ2-2, is EPEVTQTPSHQVTQMGQEVILRCVPISNHLYFYWYRQILGQKVEFLVSFYNNEISEKSEIFDDQFSVERPDGSNFTLKIRSTKLEDSAMYFCASIQGLNTGELFFGEGSRLTVL.

The genes are TRBV5-5 and TRBJ2-5; TRBD1 matches 9 bases. Trimming cost V 2 bases and J 2 bases; bases outside gene matches: 13. CDR1 and CDR2 (germline): SGHKS, YYEKEE (reference sequence). This CDR3 contains 18 residues. This CDR3 reads CASSLLIGDRDGQETQYF. CDR3 in DNA: TGTGCCAGCAGCTTACTAATAGGGGACAGGGACGGTCAAGAGACCCAGTACTTC.

This clonotype has more than one count but fewer than ten. The chain carries TRBV7-2 and TRBJ1-2; D might be TRBD1 (5 bases). The CDR3 is 15 residues long. CDR1 SGHTA and CDR2 FQGNSA come from the germline V gene. Trimming shortened V by 2 bases and J by 3 bases, and 13 bases separated the two germline ends. CDR3 sequence (DNA): TGTGCCAGCAGCTTATCAAGGGGAGGTGACTATGGCTACACCTTC. It specifies CASSLSRGGDYGYTF.

This clonotype was seen only a few times. The chain links TRBV7-9 to TRBJ1-2, with D perhaps matching TRBD1 (6 bases). Germline loops: CDR1 SEHNR, CDR2 FQNEAQ (reference sequence). The length of the CDR3 is 14 residues. Trimming left V 5 bases short and J 0 bases short, with 10 bases between. This chain's CDR3 is CASSATGANYGYTF. The CDR3 coding sequence is TGTGCCAGCAGCGCGACAGGAGCTAACTATGGCTACACCTTC.

The V gene is TRBV28, the J gene TRBJ2-7; no clear D. Germline V gene data show CDR1 as MDHEN and CDR2 as SYDVKM. The CDR3 covers 11 residues. CDR3 sequence: CGVWAIHEQYF. In DNA, the CDR3 is TGTGGGGTCTGGGCTATACACGAGCAGTACTTC.

The chain has TRBV20-1 and TRBJ2-7, with D tentatively TRBD1 (5 bases). The germline V and J ends were trimmed by 6 bases and 0 bases, with 21 bases remaining between them. The CDR3 is 16 amino acids. Germline lookup yields CDR1 DFQATT and CDR2 SNEGSKA (reference sequence). CDR3 in amino acids: CSANSITDTGSYEQYF. Written as DNA, the CDR3 is TGCAGTGCCAACTCTATAACGGACACTGGCTCCTACGAGCAGTACTTC.

In DNA, the CDR3 is TGTGCCAGCAGCTTGGCCGTATCAGGGTCTGAGCAGTTCTTC. It codes for CASSLAVSGSEQFF. This rearrangement joins TRBV5-4 to TRBJ2-1; D may be TRBD1 (5 bases). The CDR3 extends over 14 amino acids. CDR1 and CDR2 (germline): SGHNT, YYREEE (reference sequence). Deletions cut 0 bases from V and 9 bases from J, with 13 bases between.

The rearrangement links TRBV3-1 to TRBJ2-1; TRBD1 is a possible D gene (5 bases). Germline V gene sequence: CDR1 LGHDT, CDR2 YNNKEL (reference sequence). CDR3 size: 14 residues. V was shortened by 2 bases and J by 9 bases, with 14 bases between the two germline ends. CDR3 amino acids: CASSQNAGSREQFF. CDR3 DNA sequence: TGTGCCAGCAGCCAAAATGCAGGGTCTCGTGAGCAGTTCTTC.

The chain recombines TRBV10-3 with TRBJ2-1, with D tentatively TRBD1 or TRBD2 (5 bases each). Trimming cost V 1 base and J 3 bases, with 13 bases left between them. The CDR3 runs 16 residues. CDR1 is ENHRY and CDR2 is SYGVKD in the germline V gene. The CDR3 bases are TGTGCCATCAGTGAGTTGATTAGGGGAGACTACAATGAGCAGTTCTTC. It translates to CAISELIRGDYNEQFF.

This clonotype was seen only a few times. The chain couples TRBV29-1 to TRBJ2-5, with no clear D. The J call may be in error: the DNA end matches TRBJ2-1 better. The CDR3 totals 13 residues. Germline assignment: CDR1 SQVTM and CDR2 ANQGSEA. In nucleotides, the CDR3 is TGCAGCGTTCAAAAACCAACCTACAATGAGCAGTTCTTC. Amino acid sequence: CSVQKPTYNEQFF.

This clonotype was observed a handful of times. The chain is built from TRBV5-4 and TRBJ2-5; 8 bases are a match to TRBD1. The J call is doubtful: the DNA matches TRBJ2-1 better. CDR1 is SGHNT, CDR2 YYREEE, per germline (reference sequence). The CDR3 length is 15 residues. CDR3 in amino acids: CASSLEGQDLDEQFF. In DNA, the CDR3 is TGTGCCAGCAGCTTGGAGGGACAGGATCTTGATGAGCAGTTCTTC.

The chain links TRBV5-1 to TRBJ2-7, with D uncertain. Germline CDR1 and CDR2: SGHRS and YFSETQ. This CDR3 has 13 amino acids. V lost 0 bases and J 5 bases, leaving 9 bases between the germline ends. CDR3 sequence: CASSLGRMDEQYF. CDR3 nucleotide sequence: TGCGCCAGCAGCTTGGGAAGGATGGACGAGCAGTACTTC.